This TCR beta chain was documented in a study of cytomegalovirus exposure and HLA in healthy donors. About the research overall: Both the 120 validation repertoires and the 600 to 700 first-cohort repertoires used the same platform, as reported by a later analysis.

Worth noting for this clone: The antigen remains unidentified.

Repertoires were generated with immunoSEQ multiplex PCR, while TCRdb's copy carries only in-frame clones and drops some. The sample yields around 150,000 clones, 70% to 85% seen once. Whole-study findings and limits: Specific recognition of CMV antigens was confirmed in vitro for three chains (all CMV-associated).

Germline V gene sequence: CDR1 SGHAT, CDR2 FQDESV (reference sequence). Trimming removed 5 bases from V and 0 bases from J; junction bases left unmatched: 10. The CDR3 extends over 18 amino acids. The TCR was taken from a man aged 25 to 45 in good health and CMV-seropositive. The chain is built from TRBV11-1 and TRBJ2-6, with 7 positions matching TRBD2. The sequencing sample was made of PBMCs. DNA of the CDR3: TGTGCCAGCAGCCCATTTGGCGGGGGACCCTCTGGGGCCAACGTCCTGACTTTC. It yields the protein CASSPFGGGPSGANVLTF.